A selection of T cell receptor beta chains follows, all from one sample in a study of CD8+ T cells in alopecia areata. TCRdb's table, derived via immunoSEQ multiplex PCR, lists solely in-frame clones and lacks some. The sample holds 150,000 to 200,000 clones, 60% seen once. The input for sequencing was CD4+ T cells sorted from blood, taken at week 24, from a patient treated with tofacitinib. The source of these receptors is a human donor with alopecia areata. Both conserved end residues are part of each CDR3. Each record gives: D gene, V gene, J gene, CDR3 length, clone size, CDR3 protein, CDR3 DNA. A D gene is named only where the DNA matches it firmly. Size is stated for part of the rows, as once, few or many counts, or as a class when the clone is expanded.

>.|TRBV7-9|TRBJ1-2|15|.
CASSPQGVKAYGYTF
TGTGCCAGCAGCCCGCAGGGTGTAAAGGCTTATGGCTACACCTTC
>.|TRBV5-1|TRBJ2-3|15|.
CASSLDGSSTDTQYF
TGCGCCAGCAGCTTGGACGGATCTAGCACAGATACGCAGTATTTT
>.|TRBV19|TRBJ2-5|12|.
CAGSIDLKTQYF
TGTGCCGGTAGTATAGATCTAAAGACCCAGTACTTC
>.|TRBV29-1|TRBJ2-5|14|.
CSVRGSLTWETQYF
TGCAGCGTACGTGGCTCTTTGACTTGGGAGACCCAGTACTTC
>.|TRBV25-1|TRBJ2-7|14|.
CASSGGDRDHEQYF
TGTGCCAGCAGCGGGGGGGACAGGGACCACGAGCAGTACTTC
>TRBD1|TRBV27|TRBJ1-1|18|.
CASSPSIPGQFMNTEAFF
TGTGCCAGCAGTCCGTCAATCCCGGGACAGTTTATGAACACTGAAGCTTTCTTT
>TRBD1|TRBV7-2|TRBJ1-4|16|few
CASSFRTQGTNEKLFF
TGTGCCAGCAGCTTTAGGACACAGGGGACTAATGAAAAACTGTTTTTT
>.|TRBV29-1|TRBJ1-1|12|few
CSAGTLNTEAFF
TGCAGCGCCGGGACCCTGAACACTGAAGCTTTCTTT
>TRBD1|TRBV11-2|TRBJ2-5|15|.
CASSLPRGRLETQYF
TGTGCCAGCAGCTTACCCAGGGGGCGGTTAGAGACCCAGTACTTC
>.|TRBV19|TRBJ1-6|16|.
CPSSISRGAYNSPLHF
TGTCCCAGTAGTATTTCTCGCGGGGCCTATAATTCACCCCTCCACTTT
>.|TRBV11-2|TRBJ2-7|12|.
CASSPGRPEQYF
TGTGCCAGCAGCCCAGGACGGCCCGAGCAGTACTTC
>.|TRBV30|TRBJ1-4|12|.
CAWSGGGEKLFF
TGTGCCTGGAGTGGAGGGGGTGAAAAACTGTTTTTT
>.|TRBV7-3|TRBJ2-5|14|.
CASSFPDSFGTQYF
TGTGCCAGCAGCTTCCCGGACAGCTTCGGGACCCAGTACTTC
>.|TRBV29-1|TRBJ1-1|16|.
CSVVSRRAARDTEAFF
TGCAGCGTTGTATCCAGGAGGGCGGCCCGTGACACTGAAGCTTTCTTT
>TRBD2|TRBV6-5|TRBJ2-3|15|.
CASSSPGGPADTQYF
TGTGCCAGCAGTTCCCCGGGGGGGCCCGCAGATACGCAGTATTTT
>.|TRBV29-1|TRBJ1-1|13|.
CSVGLGLNTEAFF
TGCAGCGTTGGACTGGGTTTGAACACTGAAGCTTTCTTT
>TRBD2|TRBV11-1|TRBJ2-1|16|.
CASSNLAGGPHNEQFF
TGTGCCAGCAGCAATTTAGCGGGGGGGCCCCACAATGAGCAGTTCTTC
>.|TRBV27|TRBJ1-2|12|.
CASSSTNYGYTF
TGTGCCAGCAGTTCTACCAACTATGGCTACACCTTC
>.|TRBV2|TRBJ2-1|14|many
CASSLTGQYNEQFF
TGTGCCAGCAGTTTAACGGGACAATACAATGAGCAGTTCTTC
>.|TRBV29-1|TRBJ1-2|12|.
CSVEPTRKGYTF
TGCAGCGTTGAGCCAACAAGGAAGGGCTACACCTTC
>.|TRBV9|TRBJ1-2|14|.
CASSVSKGVHGYTF
TGTGCCAGCAGCGTGAGCAAAGGGGTCCATGGCTACACCTTC
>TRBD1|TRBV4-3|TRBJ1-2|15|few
CASSQDLTGDHGYTF
TGCGCCAGCAGCCAAGATCTGACAGGGGATCATGGCTACACCTTC
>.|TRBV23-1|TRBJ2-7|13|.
CASSQREVYEQYF
TGCGCCAGCAGTCAACGGGAAGTCTACGAGCAGTACTTC
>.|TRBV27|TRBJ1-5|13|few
CASRGQSNQPQHF
TGTGCCAGCAGGGGGCAGAGCAATCAGCCCCAGCATTTT
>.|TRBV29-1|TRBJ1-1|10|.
CSVVGTEAFF
TGCAGCGTTGTCGGGACAGAAGCTTTCTTT
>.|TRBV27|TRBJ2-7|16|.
CASDPKGRGRRYEQYF
TGTGCCAGCGACCCGAAAGGGAGGGGGCGCAGGTACGAGCAGTACTTC
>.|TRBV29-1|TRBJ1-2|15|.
CSVSHQEQISYGYTF
TGCAGCGTTTCCCACCAGGAGCAAATTTCCTATGGCTACACCTTC
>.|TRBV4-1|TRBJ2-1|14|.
CASSRLEVQPEQFF
TGCGCCAGCAGCCGATTGGAAGTCCAACCTGAGCAGTTCTTC
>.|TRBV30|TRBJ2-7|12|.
CAWMPGPYEQYF
TGTGCCTGGATGCCAGGGCCCTACGAGCAGTACTTC
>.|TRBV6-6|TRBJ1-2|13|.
CASTGTPNYGYTF
TGTGCCAGCACCGGGACGCCTAACTATGGCTACACCTTC
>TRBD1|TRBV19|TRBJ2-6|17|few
CASSTGTGTSGANVLTF
TGTGCCAGTAGTACGGGGACAGGGACTTCTGGGGCCAACGTCCTGACTTTC
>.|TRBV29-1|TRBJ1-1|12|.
CSAGQRGTEAFF
TGCAGCGCCGGGCAGAGGGGCACTGAAGCTTTCTTT
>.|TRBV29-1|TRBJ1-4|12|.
CSVGTLGEKLFF
TGCAGCGTTGGCACGTTGGGAGAAAAACTGTTTTTT
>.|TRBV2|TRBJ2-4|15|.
CASSVRDLAKNIQYF
TGTGCCAGCAGTGTCCGTGACTTAGCCAAAAACATTCAGTACTTC
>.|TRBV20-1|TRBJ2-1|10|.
CSAKNDEQFF
TGCAGTGCCAAAAACGATGAGCAGTTCTTC
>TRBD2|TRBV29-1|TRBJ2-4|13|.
CSVEGLAGEPADF
TGCAGCGTTGAAGGACTAGCGGGGGAGCCGGCCGATTTC
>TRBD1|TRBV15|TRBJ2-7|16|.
CATSREIGQGSYEQYF
TGTGCCACCAGCAGAGAAATTGGACAGGGGTCCTACGAGCAGTACTTC
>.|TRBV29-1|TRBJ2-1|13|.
CSGKGLSVNEQFF
TGCAGCGGTAAAGGACTTTCCGTTAATGAGCAGTTCTTC
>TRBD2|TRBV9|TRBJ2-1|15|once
CASSLSGTNYNEQFF
TGTGCCAGCAGCCTCTCCGGGACTAACTACAATGAGCAGTTCTTC
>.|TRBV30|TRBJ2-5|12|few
CAWGGRQGAQYF
TGTGCCTGGGGGGGGCGGCAAGGGGCCCAGTACTTC
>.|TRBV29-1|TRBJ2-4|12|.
CSSTHGENIQYF
TGCAGCTCTACTCACGGGGAAAACATTCAGTACTTC
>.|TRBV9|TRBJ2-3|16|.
CASSVGAAEYTDTQYF
TGTGCCAGCAGCGTAGGGGCAGCGGAGTACACAGATACGCAGTATTTT
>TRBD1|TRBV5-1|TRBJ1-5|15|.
CASSLGQGGNQPQHF
TGCGCCAGCAGCCTCGGACAGGGCGGCAATCAGCCCCAGCATTTT
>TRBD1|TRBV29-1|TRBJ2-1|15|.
CSVRLWQGAPNEQFF
TGCAGCGTGCGCCTTTGGCAGGGGGCACCCAATGAGCAGTTCTTC
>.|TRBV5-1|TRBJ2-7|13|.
CASSLAGTGEQYF
TGCGCCAGCAGCTTGGCAGGGACCGGCGAGCAGTACTTC
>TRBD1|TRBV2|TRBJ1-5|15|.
CASNGQGGFNQPQHF
TGTGCCAGTAACGGACAGGGTGGGTTTAATCAGCCCCAGCATTTT
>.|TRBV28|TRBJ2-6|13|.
CASSFSGANVLTF
TGTGCCAGCAGTTTTTCTGGGGCCAACGTCCTGACTTTC
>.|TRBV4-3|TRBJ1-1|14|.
CASSQMQGNTEAFF
TGCGCCAGCAGCCAAATGCAGGGGAACACTGAAGCTTTCTTT